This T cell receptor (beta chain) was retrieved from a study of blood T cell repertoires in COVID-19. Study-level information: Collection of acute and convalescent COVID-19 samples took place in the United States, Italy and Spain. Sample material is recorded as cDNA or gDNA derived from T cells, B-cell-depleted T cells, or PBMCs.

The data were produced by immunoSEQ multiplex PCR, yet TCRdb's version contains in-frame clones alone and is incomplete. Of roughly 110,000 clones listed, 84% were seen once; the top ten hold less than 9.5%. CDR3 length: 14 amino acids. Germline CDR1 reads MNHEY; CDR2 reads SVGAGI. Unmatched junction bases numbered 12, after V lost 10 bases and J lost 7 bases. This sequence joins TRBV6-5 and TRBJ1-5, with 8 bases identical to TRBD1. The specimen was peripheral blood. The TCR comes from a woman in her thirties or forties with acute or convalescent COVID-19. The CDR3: CATSGGRIGQPQHF. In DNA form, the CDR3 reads TGTGCCACCTCAGGGGGCAGGATTGGGCAGCCCCAGCATTTT.